These T cell receptor beta chains were read from a single sample in a study of shared clonotypes between healthy human individuals. Assay used: immunoSEQ multiplex PCR; TCRdb lists only in-frame clones, some missing. The profile shows 500,000 to 550,000 clones, about 96% of them singletons. Sequenced: naive CD4+ T cells sorted from blood. All receptors derive from a woman aged 25 to 39 in good health. CDR3s leave out the opening cysteine and the closing phenylalanine or tryptophan. The D gene is left open where the match is weak. A row's size may be missing; if present it is once, few, many or a size class.

J	V	size	D	CDR3
TRBJ2-7	TRBV7-9	-	-	ASSLAMGRSSYEQY
TRBJ2-7	TRBV5-1	-	-	ASSLVPRAYEQY
TRBJ1-1	TRBV6-1	once	TRBD1	ASRGQDGETEAF
TRBJ2-3	TRBV2	-	TRBD2	ASKSGLAADTQY
TRBJ1-5	TRBV11-2	-	-	ASSSGTANQPQH
TRBJ1-4	TRBV5-4	-	TRBD1	ASSGTGATNEKLF
TRBJ1-5	TRBV5-1	-	-	ASSLSGPANNQPQH
TRBJ2-1	TRBV19	few	-	ASRWGSYNEQF
TRBJ2-7	TRBV5-1	-	TRBD1	ASSLVPGTEGEQY
TRBJ2-3	TRBV29-1	-	TRBD1	SVDTPGTGLTDTQY
TRBJ1-5	TRBV28	-	-	ATAAGYSNQPQH
TRBJ2-4	TRBV4-1	-	-	ASSQEIYKTTTQY
TRBJ2-1	TRBV19	-	-	AITPATGDNEQF
TRBJ2-1	TRBV5-1	-	TRBD2	ASSLLSSGSRLGNEQF
TRBJ2-7	TRBV28	-	-	ASSLSQGWSWEQY
TRBJ2-1	TRBV27	-	TRBD2	ASIGAGESEF
TRBJ1-5	TRBV19	-	TRBD1	ASRGTGAQPQH
TRBJ2-5	TRBV28	-	-	ASSLWRIGETQY
TRBJ1-2	TRBV28	-	TRBD1	ATLTGAPYGYT
TRBJ2-3	TRBV5-1	-	TRBD2	ASSDIAGGTDTQY
TRBJ1-6	TRBV28	-	TRBD1	ASTGGQGDNSPLH
TRBJ1-2	TRBV28	once	TRBD1	ASSSQGAGKYGYT
TRBJ1-5	TRBV7-9	-	-	ASSLEGDQPQH
TRBJ1-2	TRBV6-5	-	TRBD1	ASSARDRVPGGYT
TRBJ2-7	TRBV28	-	-	ASSTTGTQLSYEQY
TRBJ2-2	TRBV28	-	-	ASSFVSGELF
TRBJ1-1	TRBV28	-	-	ASSSTEAF
TRBJ2-1	TRBV6-1	-	-	ASSEQSYSYNEQF
TRBJ1-2	TRBV5-6	-	TRBD1	ASSLGQGYIANYGYT
TRBJ2-4	TRBV7-9	-	TRBD2	ASSFPPILAGVNIQY
TRBJ1-5	TRBV19	few	TRBD1	ASSLRDRGLSNQPQH
TRBJ1-4	TRBV6-5	-	-	ASSSDNGGILEKLF
TRBJ2-1	TRBV7-9	-	TRBD2	ASSPEASGRRGEQF
TRBJ1-5	TRBV6-1	-	-	ASQTGPNDQPQH
TRBJ2-7	TRBV5-4	-	-	ASSLVLASSYEQY
TRBJ2-1	TRBV11-1	-	-	ASSLNRNNEQF
TRBJ2-5	TRBV15	-	-	ATSRPPGNQETQY
TRBJ1-4	TRBV15	-	-	ATSRAPQAFATNEKLF
TRBJ2-3	TRBV7-9	-	-	ASSPHWGTTDTQY
TRBJ2-7	TRBV18	-	-	ASSPPSRVGYEQY
TRBJ1-3	TRBV28	-	-	ASSLVQNSGNTIY
TRBJ2-7	TRBV5-1	-	-	ASSKADRPSYEQY
TRBJ1-1	TRBV4-1	few	-	ASSHGRTTEAF
TRBJ1-5	TRBV5-1	few	-	ASSLRGDSNQPQH
TRBJ2-7	TRBV5-1	once	-	ASSLNNPGPFYEQY
TRBJ1-2	TRBV27	-	TRBD1	ASSLLGQGHYGYT